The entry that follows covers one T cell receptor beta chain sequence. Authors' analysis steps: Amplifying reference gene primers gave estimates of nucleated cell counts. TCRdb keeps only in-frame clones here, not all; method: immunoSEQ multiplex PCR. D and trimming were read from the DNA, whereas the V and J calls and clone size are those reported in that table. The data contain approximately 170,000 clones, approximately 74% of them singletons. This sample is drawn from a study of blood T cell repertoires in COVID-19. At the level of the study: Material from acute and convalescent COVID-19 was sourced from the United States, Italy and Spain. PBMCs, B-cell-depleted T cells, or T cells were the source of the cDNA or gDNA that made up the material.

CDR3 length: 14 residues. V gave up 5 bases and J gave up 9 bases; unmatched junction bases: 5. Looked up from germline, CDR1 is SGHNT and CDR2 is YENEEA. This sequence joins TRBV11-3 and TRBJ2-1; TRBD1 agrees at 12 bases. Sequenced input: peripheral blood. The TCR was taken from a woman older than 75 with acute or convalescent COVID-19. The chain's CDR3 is CASSPGQGAFEQFF. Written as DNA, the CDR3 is TGTGCCAGCAGCCCGGGACAGGGGGCTTTTGAGCAGTTCTTC.